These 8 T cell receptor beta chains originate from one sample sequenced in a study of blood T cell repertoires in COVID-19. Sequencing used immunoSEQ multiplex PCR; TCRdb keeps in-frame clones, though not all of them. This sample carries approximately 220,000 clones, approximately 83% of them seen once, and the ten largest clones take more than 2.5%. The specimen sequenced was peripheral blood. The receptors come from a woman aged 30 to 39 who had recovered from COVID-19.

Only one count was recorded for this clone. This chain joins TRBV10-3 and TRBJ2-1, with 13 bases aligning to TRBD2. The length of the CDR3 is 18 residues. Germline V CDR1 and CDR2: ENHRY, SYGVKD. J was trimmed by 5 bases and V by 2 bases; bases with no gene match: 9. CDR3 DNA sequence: TGTGCCATCAGTGAGCCCGGGACTAGCGGGATTATAGACAATGAGCAGTTCTTC. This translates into CAISEPGTSGIIDNEQFF.

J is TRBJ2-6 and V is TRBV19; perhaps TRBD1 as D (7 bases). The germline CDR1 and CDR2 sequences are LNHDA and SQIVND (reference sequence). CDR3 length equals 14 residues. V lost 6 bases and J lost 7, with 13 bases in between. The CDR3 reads CASRSEGAANVLTF. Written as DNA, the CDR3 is TGTGCCAGTAGGTCGGAGGGGGCAGCCAACGTCCTGACTTTC.

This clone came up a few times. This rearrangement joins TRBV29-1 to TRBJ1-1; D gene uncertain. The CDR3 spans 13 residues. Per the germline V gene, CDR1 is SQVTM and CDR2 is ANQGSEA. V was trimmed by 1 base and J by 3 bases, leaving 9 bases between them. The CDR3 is CSVEAGLDTEAFF. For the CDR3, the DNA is TGCAGCGTTGAAGCAGGCTTGGACACTGAAGCTTTCTTT.

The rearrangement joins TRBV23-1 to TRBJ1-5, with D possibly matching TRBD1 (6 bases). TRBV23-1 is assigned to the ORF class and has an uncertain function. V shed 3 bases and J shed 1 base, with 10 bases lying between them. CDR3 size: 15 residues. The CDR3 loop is CASSQGAWSNQPQHF. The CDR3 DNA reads TGCGCCAGCAGTCAGGGGGCGTGGAGCAATCAGCCCCAGCATTTT.

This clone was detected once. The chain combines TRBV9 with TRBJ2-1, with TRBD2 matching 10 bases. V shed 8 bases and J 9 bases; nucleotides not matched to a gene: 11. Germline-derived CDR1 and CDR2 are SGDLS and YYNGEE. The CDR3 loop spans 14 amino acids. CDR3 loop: CARYSGRWGSEQFF. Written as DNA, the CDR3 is TGTGCCAGGTATAGCGGGAGGTGGGGGAGTGAGCAGTTCTTC.

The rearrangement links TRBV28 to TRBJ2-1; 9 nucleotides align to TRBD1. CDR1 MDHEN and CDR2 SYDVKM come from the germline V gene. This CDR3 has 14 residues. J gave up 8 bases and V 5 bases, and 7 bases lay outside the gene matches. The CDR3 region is CASSVPGQGDEQFF. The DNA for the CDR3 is TGTGCCAGCAGTGTACCGGGACAGGGCGATGAGCAGTTCTTC.

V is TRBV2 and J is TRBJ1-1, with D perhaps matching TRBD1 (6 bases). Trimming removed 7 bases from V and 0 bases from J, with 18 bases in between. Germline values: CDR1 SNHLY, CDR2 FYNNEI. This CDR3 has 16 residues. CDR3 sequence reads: CASNPADSRMNTEAFF. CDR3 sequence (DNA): TGTGCCAGCAACCCGGCGGACAGTAGGATGAACACTGAAGCTTTCTTT.

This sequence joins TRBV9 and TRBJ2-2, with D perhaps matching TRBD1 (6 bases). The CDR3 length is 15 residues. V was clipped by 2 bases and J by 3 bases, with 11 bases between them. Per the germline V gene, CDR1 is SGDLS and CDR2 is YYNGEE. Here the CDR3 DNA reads TGTGCCAGCAGCGTTCAGGGGATCGACACCGGGGAGCTGTTTTTT. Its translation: CASSVQGIDTGELFF.